A single T cell receptor (beta chain) is shown here with its context. V lost 2 bases and J lost 1; bases outside the gene matches: 3. Germline lookup yields CDR1 MNHEY and CDR2 SMNVEV (reference sequence). CDR3 size: 15 residues. The record originates from a study of blood T cell repertoires in COVID-19. Across the study: Some COVID-19 samples were acute and others convalescent; all came from the United States, Italy and Spain. Nucleic acid was either cDNA or gDNA, and it came from T cells, B-cell-depleted T cells, or PBMCs.

Per the study methods: Reference gene primer amplification in the assay estimated nucleated cell counts. TCRdb's table, derived via immunoSEQ multiplex PCR, lists solely in-frame clones and lacks some. For V, J and clone size, that table is used; D and trimming come from the DNA. Altogether about 240,000 clones are present, approximately 83% being singletons, with the ten largest covering 3% to 3.5%. What was sequenced was peripheral blood. The receptor was derived from a woman between 25 and 40 years old who had recovered from COVID-19. The chain combines TRBV27 with TRBJ1-1, with 8 positions matching TRBD1. In DNA form, the CDR3 reads TGTGCCAGCAGTTTACATGACAGGGGGAACACTGAAGCTTTCTTT. Protein: CASSLHDRGNTEAFF.